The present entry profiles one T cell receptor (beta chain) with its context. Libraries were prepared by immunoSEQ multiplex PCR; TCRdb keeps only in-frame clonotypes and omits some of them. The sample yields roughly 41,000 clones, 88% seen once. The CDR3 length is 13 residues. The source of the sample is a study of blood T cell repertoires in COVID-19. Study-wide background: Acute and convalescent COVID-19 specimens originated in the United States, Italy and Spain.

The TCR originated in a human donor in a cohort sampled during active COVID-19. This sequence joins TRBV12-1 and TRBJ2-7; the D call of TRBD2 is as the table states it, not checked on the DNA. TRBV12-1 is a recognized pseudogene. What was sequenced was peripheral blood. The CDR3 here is CASSTPRLYEQYF. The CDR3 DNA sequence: TGTGCCAGCAGCACCCCGCGACTCTACGAGCAGTACTTC.